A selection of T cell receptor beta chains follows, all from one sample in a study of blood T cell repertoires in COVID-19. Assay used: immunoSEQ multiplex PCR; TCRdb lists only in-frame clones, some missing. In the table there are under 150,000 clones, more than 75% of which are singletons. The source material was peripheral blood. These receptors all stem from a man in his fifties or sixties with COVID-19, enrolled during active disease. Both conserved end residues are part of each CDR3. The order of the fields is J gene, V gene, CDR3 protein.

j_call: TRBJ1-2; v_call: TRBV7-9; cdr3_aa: CASSAGGNGGYGYTF
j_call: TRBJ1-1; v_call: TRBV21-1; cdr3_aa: CASSSLAGTGDTEAFF
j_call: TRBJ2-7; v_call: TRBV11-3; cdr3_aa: CASSPGGTSGRYLFTYEQYF
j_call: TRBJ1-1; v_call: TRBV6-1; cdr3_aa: CASSEPGEGTTEAFF
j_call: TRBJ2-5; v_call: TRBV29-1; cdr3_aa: CSVEDLTSGRAGETQYF
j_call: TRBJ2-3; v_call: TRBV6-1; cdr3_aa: CASSEERESDTQYF
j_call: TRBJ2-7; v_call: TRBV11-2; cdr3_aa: CASSPSSGRTDEQYF
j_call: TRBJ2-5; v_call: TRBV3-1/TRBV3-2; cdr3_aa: CASSLTEQETQYF
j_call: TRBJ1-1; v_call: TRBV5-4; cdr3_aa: CASSIRQLSEAFF
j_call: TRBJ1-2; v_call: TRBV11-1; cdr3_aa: CASSPGQAEYGYTF
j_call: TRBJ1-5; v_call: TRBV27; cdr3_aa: CASNLDSSYSNQPQHF
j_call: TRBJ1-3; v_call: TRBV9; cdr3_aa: CASSVGGIVNYSGNTIYF
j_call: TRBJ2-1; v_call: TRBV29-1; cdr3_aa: CSVAHRGVYNEQFF
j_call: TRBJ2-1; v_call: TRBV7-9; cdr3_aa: CASSLNSLSGGSEQFF
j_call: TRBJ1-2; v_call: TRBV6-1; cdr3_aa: CASSELRDFYGYTF
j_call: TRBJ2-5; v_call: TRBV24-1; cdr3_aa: CATSDPSRSEETQYF
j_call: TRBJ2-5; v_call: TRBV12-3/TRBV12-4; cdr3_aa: CASRSVETQYF
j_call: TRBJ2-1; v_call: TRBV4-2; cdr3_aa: CASSQAPGPGLAGGYEQFF
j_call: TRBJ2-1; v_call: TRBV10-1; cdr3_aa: CASSGGITNEQFF
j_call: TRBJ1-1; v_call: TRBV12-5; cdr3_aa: CASGLVGASQAFF
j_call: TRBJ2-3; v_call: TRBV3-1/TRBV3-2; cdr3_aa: CASSHPPLAGLTDTQYF
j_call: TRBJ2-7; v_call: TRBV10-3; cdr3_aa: CATALAGETYEQYF
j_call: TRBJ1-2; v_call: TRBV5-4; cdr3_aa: CASSLQGAYGYTF
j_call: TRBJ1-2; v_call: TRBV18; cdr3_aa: CASSPDSSNYGYTF
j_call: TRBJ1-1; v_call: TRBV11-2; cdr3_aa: CASSSAGGRGTEAFF
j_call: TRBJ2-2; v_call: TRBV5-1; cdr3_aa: CASSGGTAGELFF
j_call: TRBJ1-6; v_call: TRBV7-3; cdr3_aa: CASSLNPGENSPLHF
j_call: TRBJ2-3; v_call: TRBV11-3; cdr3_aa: CASSLGRLAASTDTQYF
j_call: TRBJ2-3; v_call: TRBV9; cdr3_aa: CASSAIAGVTDTQYF
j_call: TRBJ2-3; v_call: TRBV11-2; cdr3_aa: CASSLDTVAQYF
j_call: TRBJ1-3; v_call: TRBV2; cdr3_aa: CASSGQGGNTIYF
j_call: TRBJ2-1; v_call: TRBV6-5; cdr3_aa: CASARSGSSNEQFF
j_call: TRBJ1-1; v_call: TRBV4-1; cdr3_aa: CASSQEAQGVNTEAFF
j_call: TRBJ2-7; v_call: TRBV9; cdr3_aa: CASSVGEALEQYF
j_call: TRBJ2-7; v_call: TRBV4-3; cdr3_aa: CASSQREAGETHEQYF